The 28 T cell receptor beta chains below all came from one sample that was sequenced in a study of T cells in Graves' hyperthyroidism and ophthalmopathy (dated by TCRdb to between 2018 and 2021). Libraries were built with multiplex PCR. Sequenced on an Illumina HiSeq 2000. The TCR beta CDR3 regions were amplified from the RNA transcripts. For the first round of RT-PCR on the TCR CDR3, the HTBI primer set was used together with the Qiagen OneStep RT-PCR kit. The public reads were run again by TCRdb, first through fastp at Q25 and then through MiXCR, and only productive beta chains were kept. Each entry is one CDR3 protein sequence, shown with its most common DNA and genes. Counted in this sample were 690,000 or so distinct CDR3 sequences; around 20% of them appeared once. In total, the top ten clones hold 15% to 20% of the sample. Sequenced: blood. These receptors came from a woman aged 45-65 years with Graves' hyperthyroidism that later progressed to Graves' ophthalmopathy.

The CDR3 nucleotides are TGCGCCAGCAGTCCCCGAATGCCGGGAGAGGGTGAGCAGTTCTTC. Protein sequence: CASSPRMPGEGEQFF. The chain joins TRBV10-1 to TRBJ2-1; TRBD2 might be the D (6 bases). V lost 5 bases, J lost 9 bases, and 20 bases lay in between. CDR3 length: 15 amino acids. Germline CDR1 WNHNN, CDR2 SYGVQD (reference sequence).

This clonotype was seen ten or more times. DNA for the CDR3: TGTGCCAGCAGCCTGGACCCCCTTGATTCCTACAATGAGCAGTTCTTC. As protein: CASSLDPLDSYNEQFF. The V gene is TRBV5-6, the J gene TRBJ2-1, with D hard to call. The CDR3 extends over 16 amino acids. Germline CDR1 SGHDT, CDR2 YYEEEE. V was cut by 4 bases and J by 1 base, with 15 bases left in between.

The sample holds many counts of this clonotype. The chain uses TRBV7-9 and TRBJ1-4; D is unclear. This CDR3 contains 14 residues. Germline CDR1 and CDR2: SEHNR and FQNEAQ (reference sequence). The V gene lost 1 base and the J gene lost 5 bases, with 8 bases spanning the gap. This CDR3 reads CASSLGGVNEKLFF. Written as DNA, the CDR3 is TGTGCCAGCAGCTTAGGAGGAGTGAATGAAAAACTGTTTTTT.

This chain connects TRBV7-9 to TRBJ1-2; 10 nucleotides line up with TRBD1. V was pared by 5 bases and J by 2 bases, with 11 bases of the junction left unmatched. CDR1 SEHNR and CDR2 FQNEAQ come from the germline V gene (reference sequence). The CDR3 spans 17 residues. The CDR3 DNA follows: TGTGCCAGCAGCCAGCGACAGACAGGGGGCTCCAACTATGGCTACACCTTC. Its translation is CASSQRQTGGSNYGYTF.

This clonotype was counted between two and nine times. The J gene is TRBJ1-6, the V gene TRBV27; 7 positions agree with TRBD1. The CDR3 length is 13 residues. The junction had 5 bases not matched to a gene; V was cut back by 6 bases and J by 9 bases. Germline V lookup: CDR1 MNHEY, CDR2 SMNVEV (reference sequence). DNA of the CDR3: TGTGCCAGCAGACGCGGACAGGCTTCACCCCTCCACTTT. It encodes CASRRGQASPLHF.

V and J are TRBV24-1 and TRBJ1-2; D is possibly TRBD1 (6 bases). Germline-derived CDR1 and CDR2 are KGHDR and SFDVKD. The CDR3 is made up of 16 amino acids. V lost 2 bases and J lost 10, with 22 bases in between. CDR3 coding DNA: TGTGCCACCAGTGATTCTGGGGTTAGGGGGAACCTAGCCTACACCTTC. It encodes CATSDSGVRGNLAYTF.

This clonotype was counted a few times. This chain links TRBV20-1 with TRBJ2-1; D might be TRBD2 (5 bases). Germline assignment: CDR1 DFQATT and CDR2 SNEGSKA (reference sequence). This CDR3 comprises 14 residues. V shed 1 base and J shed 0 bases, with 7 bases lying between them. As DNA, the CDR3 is TGCAGTGCTAGAGCGGAGGACTCCTACAATGAGCAGTTCTTC. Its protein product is CSARAEDSYNEQFF.

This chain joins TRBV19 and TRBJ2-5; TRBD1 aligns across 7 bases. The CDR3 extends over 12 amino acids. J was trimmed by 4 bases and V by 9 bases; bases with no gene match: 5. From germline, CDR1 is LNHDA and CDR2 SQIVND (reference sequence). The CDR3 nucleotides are TGTGCCAGCAGGGACAGCCCAGAGACCCAGTACTTC. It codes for CASRDSPETQYF.

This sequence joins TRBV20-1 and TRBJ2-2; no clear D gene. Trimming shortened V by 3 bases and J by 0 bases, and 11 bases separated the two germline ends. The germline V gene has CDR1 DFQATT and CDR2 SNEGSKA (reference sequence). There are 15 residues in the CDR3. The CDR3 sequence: CSARSGHTNTGELFF. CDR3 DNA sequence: TGCAGTGCTAGGAGTGGGCACACGAACACCGGGGAGCTGTTTTTT.

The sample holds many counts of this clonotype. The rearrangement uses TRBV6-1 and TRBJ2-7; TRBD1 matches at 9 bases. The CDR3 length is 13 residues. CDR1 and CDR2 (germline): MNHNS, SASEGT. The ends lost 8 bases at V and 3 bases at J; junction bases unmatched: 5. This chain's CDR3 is CASQRTGVYEQYF. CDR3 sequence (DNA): TGTGCCAGCCAACGGACAGGGGTCTACGAGCAGTACTTC.

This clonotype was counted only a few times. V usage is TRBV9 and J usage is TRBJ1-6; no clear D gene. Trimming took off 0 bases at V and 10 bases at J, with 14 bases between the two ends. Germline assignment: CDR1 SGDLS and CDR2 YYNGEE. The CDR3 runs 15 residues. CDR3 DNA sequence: TGTGCCAGCAGCGTAGGAGATTGGGAACCCTCACCCCTCCACTTT. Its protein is CASSVGDWEPSPLHF.

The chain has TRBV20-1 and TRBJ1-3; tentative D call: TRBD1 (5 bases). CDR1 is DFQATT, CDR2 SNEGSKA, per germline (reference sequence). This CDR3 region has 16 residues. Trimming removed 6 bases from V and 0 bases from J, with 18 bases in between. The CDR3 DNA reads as TGCAGTGCAGCGGACGGTGACAGAGCCTCTGGAAACACCATATATTTT. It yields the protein CSAADGDRASGNTIYF.

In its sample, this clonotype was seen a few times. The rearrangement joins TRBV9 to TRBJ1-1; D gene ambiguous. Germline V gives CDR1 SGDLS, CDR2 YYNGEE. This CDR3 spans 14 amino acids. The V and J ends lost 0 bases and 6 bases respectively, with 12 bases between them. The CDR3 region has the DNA TGTGCCAGCAGCGTAGGACCGGAAGAAGCTGAAGCTTTCTTT. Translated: CASSVGPEEAEAFF.

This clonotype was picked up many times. DNA for the CDR3: TGTGCCAGCAGCTTGGCCCGGGGGGAGCGCGAGCAGTACTTC. Its protein is CASSLARGEREQYF. The chain recombines TRBV5-5 with TRBJ2-7; 7 bases are shared with TRBD2. The V gene end was trimmed by 0 bases and the J gene end by 6 bases; junction bases not matched to a gene: 6. Germline loops: CDR1 SGHKS, CDR2 YYEKEE (reference sequence). The CDR3 covers 14 residues.

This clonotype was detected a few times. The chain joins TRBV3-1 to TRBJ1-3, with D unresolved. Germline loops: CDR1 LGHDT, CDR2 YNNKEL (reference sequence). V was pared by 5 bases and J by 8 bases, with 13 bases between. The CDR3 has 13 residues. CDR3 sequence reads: CASSEIKGHTIYF. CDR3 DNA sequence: TGTGCCAGCAGCGAAATCAAGGGTCACACCATATATTTT.

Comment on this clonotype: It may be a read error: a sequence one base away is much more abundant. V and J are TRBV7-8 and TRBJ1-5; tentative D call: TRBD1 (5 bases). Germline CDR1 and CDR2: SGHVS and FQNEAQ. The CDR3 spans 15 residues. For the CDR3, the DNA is TGTGCCAGCAGCTCGCCCAGGGAGGACGGTCAGCCCCGGCATTTT. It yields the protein CASSSPREDGQPRHF.

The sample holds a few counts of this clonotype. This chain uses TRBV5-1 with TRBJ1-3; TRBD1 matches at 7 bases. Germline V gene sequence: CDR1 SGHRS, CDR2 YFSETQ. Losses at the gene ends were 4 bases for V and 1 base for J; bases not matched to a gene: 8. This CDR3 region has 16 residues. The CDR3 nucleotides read TGCGCCAGCAGCCTGGGACAGCAATTGTCTGGAAACACCATATATTTT. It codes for CASSLGQQLSGNTIYF.

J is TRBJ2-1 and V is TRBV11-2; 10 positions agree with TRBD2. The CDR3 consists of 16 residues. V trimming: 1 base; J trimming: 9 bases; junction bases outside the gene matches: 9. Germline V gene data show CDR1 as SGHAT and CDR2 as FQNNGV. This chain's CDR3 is CASSLGLSGGAGEQFF. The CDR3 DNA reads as TGTGCCAGCAGCTTAGGTTTAAGCGGGGGGGCCGGTGAGCAGTTCTTC.

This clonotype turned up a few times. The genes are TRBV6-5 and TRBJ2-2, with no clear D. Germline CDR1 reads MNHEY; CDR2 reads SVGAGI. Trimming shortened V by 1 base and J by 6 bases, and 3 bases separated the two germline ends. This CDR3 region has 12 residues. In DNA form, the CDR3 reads TGTGCCAGCAGTTACTTACCCGGGGAGCTGTTTTTT. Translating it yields CASSYLPGELFF.

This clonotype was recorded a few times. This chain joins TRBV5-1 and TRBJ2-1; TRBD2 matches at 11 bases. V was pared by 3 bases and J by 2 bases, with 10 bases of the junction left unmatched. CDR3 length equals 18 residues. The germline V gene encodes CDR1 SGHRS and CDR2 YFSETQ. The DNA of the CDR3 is TGCGCCAGCAGCTCCGGGACTAGCGGACAAGGGACCTACAATGAGCAGTTCTTC. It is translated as CASSSGTSGQGTYNEQFF.

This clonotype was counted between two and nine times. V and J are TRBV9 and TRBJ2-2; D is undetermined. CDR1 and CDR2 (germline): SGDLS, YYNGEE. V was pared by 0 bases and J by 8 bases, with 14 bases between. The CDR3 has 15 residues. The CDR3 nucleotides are TGTGCCAGCAGCGTAGAGGACGGTCCTCCGGGGGAGCTGTTTTTT. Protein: CASSVEDGPPGELFF.

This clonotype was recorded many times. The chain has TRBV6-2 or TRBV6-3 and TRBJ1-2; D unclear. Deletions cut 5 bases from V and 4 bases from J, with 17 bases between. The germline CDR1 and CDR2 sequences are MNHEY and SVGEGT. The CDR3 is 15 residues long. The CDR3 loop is CASSRAPVQTYGYTF. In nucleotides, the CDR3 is TGTGCCAGCAGTCGAGCTCCCGTCCAGACCTATGGCTACACCTTC.

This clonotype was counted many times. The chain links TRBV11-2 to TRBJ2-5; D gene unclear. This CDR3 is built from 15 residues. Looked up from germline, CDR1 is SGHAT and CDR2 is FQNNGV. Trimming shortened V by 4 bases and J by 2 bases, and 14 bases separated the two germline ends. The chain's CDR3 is CASSSSLTIQETQYF. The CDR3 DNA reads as TGTGCCAGCAGCTCGTCTCTTACGATACAAGAGACCCAGTACTTC.

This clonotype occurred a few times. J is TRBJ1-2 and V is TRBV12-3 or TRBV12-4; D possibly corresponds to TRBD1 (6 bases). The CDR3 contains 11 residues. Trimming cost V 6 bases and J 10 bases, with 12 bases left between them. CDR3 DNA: TGTGCCAGCAGAACAGGACAGCTCTACACCTTC. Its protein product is CASRTGQLYTF.

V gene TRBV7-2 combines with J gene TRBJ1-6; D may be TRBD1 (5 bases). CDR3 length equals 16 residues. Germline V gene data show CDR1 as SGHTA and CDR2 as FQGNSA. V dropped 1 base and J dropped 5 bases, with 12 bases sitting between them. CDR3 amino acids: CASSLESSGDNSPLHF. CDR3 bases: TGTGCCAGCAGCTTAGAGTCTTCGGGGGATAATTCACCCCTCCACTTT.

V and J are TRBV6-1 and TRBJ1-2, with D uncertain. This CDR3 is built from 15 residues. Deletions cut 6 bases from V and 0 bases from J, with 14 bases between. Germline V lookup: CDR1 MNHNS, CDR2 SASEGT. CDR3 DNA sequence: TGTGCCAGCAGGCCCGTTGGGGAACCTAACTATGGCTACACCTTC. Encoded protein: CASRPVGEPNYGYTF.

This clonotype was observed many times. CDR3 nucleotides: TGTGCCAGCAGCCGAGGACAGGAAAATGAAAAACTGTTTTTT. This sequence encodes CASSRGQENEKLFF. J is TRBJ1-4 and V is TRBV9; the match to TRBD1 covers 7 bases. V was pared by 4 bases and J by 5 bases, with 5 bases of the junction left unmatched. This CDR3 has 14 residues. Germline CDR1 SGDLS, CDR2 YYNGEE.

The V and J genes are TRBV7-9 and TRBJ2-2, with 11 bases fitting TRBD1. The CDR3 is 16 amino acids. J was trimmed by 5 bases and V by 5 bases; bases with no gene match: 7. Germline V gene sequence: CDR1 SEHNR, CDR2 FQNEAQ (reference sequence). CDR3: CASSPGQGARTGELFF. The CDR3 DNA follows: TGTGCCAGCAGCCCAGGACAGGGGGCGAGGACCGGGGAGCTGTTTTTT.